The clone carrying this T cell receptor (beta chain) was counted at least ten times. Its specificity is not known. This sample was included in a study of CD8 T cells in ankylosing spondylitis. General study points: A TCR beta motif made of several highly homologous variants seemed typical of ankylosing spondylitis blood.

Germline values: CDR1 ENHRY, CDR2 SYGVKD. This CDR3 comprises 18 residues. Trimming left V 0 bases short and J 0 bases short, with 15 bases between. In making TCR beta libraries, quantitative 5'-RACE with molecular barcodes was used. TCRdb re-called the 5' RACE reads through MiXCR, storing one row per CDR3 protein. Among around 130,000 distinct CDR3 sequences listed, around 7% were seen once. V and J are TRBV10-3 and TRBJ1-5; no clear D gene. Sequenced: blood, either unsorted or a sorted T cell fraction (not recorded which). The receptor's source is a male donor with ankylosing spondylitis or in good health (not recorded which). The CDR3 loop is CAISESPLQSYSNQPQHF. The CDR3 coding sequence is TGTGCCATCAGTGAGTCGCCTTTACAGAGTTATAGCAATCAGCCCCAGCATTTT.